These T cell receptor beta chains were read from a single sample in a study of patients and donors after allogeneic stem cell transplantation. TCRdb redid the calling of the RT-PCR reads with MiXCR, one entry per CDR3 protein. The table includes 200,000 to 250,000 distinct CDR3 sequences, roughly 15% detected once. What was sequenced was blood, either unsorted or a sorted T cell fraction (not recorded which). These receptors came from a human donor who was either an allogeneic HSCT recipient or a stem cell or donor lymphocyte infusion donor (not recorded which). It is not recorded whose cells these are; they may come from a transplant donor. Both conserved end residues are part of each CDR3.

V	J	CDR3
TRBV7-7	TRBJ2-7	CASSLKWDTEQYF
TRBV6-5	TRBJ1-1	CASSSPGRGRGTEAFF
TRBV20-1	TRBJ2-3	CSARGTSGKTDTQYF
TRBV11-3	TRBJ1-6	CASSLGGLRNSPLHF
TRBV5-1	TRBJ2-1	CASSFSGGGNEQFF
TRBV6-5	TRBJ1-3	CASSYSTGTGNTIYF
TRBV29-1	TRBJ1-5	CSAQGSNQPQHF
TRBV27	TRBJ1-2	CASSLSARPGAVYGYTF
TRBV18	TRBJ1-1	CASSPTRTAEAFF
TRBV19	TRBJ1-3	CASSKNHRSSGNTIYF
TRBV20-1	TRBJ2-3	CSARDSGTRTDTQYF
TRBV20-1	TRBJ2-1	CSARVKVRDNEQFF